This TCR beta chain was sequenced for a study of Ad26.COV2.S vaccination and SARS-CoV-2 variants. Background on the study: In the study, Ad26.COV2.S was injected intramuscularly once, or twice 56 days apart.

About this clone itself: The antigen is undetermined.

Treatment specified: roughly 19 received Ad26.COV2.S at low or high dose, single or two shots; roughly five received placebo; per-sample allocation not given. Collection of samples fell on day 63 after the first vaccine or placebo injection. The assay was immunoSEQ multiplex PCR, and TCRdb's table has in-frame clones only and misses some. The sample lists 510,000 or so clones, roughly 89% occurring once. This CDR3 contains 14 residues. V lost 6 bases and J 4 bases, leaving 15 bases between the germline ends. CDR1 and CDR2 (germline): MNHEY, SVGAGI. Study outcomes and limitations: Participants in the vaccine arm had higher spike-specific TCR breadth; placebo recipients had lower. The analyses of TCR breadth and depth may have understated the size of total T cell responses.

This sequence was found in a person aged 18 to 59 who received the Ad26.COV2.S COVID-19 vaccine or a placebo. Sequenced material: peripheral blood, taken in a trial of Ad26.COV2.S vaccine versus placebo. The V and J genes are TRBV6-5 and TRBJ1-1, with D tentatively TRBD1 (6 bases). The CDR3 coding sequence is TGTGCCAGCAGAACCTCGCTGGGGGCCACTGAAGCTTTCTTT. Translated: CASRTSLGATEAFF.